This T cell receptor (beta chain) derives from a study of blood T cells in healthy people across ages (dated by TCRdb to 2014 to 2015). About the study as a whole: In model experiments, template switching captured roughly one uniquely barcoded TCR beta cDNA molecule for every two T cells. The study measured age-related changes in TCR beta repertoire diversity using deep sequencing normalized with unique cDNA molecular identifiers. Four age groups were formed from the donors: young (average 16 years), middle-aged (approximately 41), aged (roughly 59) and long-lived (about 80). For two donors (one aged 18 to 30 and one aged 80 or older), the study analyzed two additional independent replicas of 1 million unique cDNA reads from the same blood draw.

This clonotype was picked up a small number of times. Its antigen target is currently unknown. Nothing much larger sits one base from this clone, and base qualities are not available. What the research found in general, with its limitations: Compared with the aged group, the long-lived group had more naive CD4+ T cells, fewer expanded clones and increased TCR diversity, a pattern suggesting age selection. Bulk unsorted PBMC profiling prevented conclusive comparison of naive and antigen-experienced compartments. Observed TCR beta diversity per million T cells fell roughly linearly with age, and a significant reduction was already apparent by age around 40. Estimates of total diversity based on one million sequenced T cells were regarded as lower bounds and as underestimates. Donor CMV infection status was unknown, potentially confounding age-related changes in expanded clonotypes. There was a strong correlation between observed TCR beta diversity and the percentage of naive T cells measured by flow cytometry.

Donors were a few dozen systemically healthy Caucasian individuals from Russia aged 6 to 90 years. Each donor gave around 9 milliliters of peripheral blood, collected into EDTA-treated Vacutainer tubes. Ficoll-Paque density-gradient centrifugation was used to isolate PBMCs, with at least 6.5 million obtained per sample. Total RNA was extracted from PBMCs with Trizol reagent, with at least 5 micrograms obtained per sample. For every donor, flow cytometry on a PBMC aliquot measured the percentage of naive CD45RAhigh/CD27high T cells. The library was made by 5' RACE. The instrument given in TCRdb is Illumina HiSeq 2500. A second PCR of about 7 to 12 cycles was run with a J-beta primer mix and a sample-barcoded 5' primer. A template-switch 5' adaptor carrying 12 random nucleotides introduced a unique molecular identifier onto each TCR beta cDNA molecule. At least 2.5 million CDR3-containing paired-end reads were obtained from each sample. First-strand cDNA was synthesized from all RNA with the Mint cDNA synthesis kit, primed by a TRBC-specific oligonucleotide. Following uracil-DNA glycosylase treatment, all cDNA underwent a first 18-cycle PCR with the universal primers M1SS and BC2_uni_R. Processing in the source paper ran as follows. For normalization, 1 million high-quality reads, each with a distinct molecular identifier, were randomly selected from each sample. Instead of being binned into consensus sequences, reads with shared molecular identifiers were discarded. MiTCR, run with a Q25 quality threshold and the strictest error-elimination algorithm, handled CDR3 identification, clonotype clustering and error correction. A nonparametric unseen species model with Euler transformation was used to estimate a lower bound on total TCR beta diversity. In TCRdb, the public reads were trimmed at Q25 with fastp and aligned with MiXCR, with productive beta chains retained. When rows share a CDR3 protein, they turn into one entry using the most common DNA and genes. The V and J calls and clone size come from TCRdb's table, not from the authors' own analysis. Recorded for this sample are fewer than 600,000 distinct CDR3 sequences; about 26% of them occurred a single time. Together, the top ten hold approximately 3.6% of the sample.

From cysteine to phenylalanine, the CDR3 is 15 amino acids long. Only CDR3 DNA is held: 45 bases, read in frame from base 1. Reading the germline V gene gives CDR1 LGHNA and CDR2 YSLEER. The data also belong to a second study, concerning T cells of mothers and their children. The second investigation adds: The donors were nine systemically healthy Caucasian individuals, made up of three mothers and their six children. cDNA synthesis used all of the extracted RNA, with around 1.4 ug of RNA in each 15 ul reaction. Sample barcodes and 2-4 random nucleotides were added via the M1S primer in the second PCR. More than 9 million TCR beta CDR3 reads were obtained from each mother, and approximately 3 million reads were obtained from each child. Thymic selection shapes the output of TCR recombination in a similar way in related and unrelated pairs, and inherited differences have a minor effect. Related mother-child pairs always showed normalized repertoire overlap that was slightly higher than in unrelated mother-child pairs, though the difference was never significant. Persistent microchimeric T cell clones were not detected, at a sensitivity of 85 to 100 clones per million clonotypes. In the study, deep NGS was used to compare the TCR beta repertoires of mothers and children, and features distinguishing related mother-child pairs from unrelated individuals were sought. The mean age was roughly 44 +/- 4 years for the mothers and around 10 +/- 4 years for the children. After adapters were ligated using NEBNext reagents, the libraries underwent 100+100 nt paired-end sequencing on an Illumina HiSeq 2000. To prevent cross-contamination, the mother and child libraries were prepared a month apart and were sequenced in separate runs. For each donor, somewhere between 500,000 and 2,000,000 distinct TCR beta clonotypes were identified. Naive TCR beta clonotypes were estimated from low-frequency clonotypes matched to each donor's FACS-determined naive share, without sorting.

The chain employs TRBV4-3 and TRBJ2-5; 9 middle bases align to TRBD1. The DNA end favors TRBJ2-7, so the J call may be wrong. Sequencing was performed on blood. This TCR derives from a boy under 10 years old in good health. The CDR3 region has the sequence CASSQGEGQGYEQYF. The DNA is as follows: TGCGCCAGCAGCCAAGGCGAGGGACAGGGCTACGAGCAGTACTTC.